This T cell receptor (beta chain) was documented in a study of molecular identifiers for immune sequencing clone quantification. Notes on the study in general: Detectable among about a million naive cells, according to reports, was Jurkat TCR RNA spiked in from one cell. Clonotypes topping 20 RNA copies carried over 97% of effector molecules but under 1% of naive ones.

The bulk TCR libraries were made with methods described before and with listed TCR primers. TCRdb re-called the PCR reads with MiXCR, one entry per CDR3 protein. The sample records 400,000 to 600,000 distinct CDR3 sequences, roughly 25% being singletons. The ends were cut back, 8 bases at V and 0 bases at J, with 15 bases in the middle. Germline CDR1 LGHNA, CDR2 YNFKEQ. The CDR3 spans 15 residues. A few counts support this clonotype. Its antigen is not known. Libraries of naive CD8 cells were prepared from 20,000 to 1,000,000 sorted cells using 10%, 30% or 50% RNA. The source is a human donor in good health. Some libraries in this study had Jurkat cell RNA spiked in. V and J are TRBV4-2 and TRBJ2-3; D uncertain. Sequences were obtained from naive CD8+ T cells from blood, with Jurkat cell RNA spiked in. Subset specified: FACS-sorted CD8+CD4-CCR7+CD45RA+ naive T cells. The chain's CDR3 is CASPTWPGSTDTQYF. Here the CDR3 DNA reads TGTGCCAGCCCCACTTGGCCCGGGAGCACAGATACGCAGTATTTT.